The 9 T cell receptor beta chains below were found in one sample sequenced in a study of Ad26.COV2.S vaccination and SARS-CoV-2 variants. Assay: immunoSEQ multiplex PCR; the TCRdb copy retains only in-frame clones and omits some. The sample yields about 350,000 clones, 80% to 90% seen once. Treatment meaning: about 20 received Ad26.COV2.S at low or high dose, single or two shots; about 5 received placebo; per-sample allocation not given. Sampling occurred on day 63 after the first vaccine or placebo injection. Sequenced here: peripheral blood, sampled in a trial of Ad26.COV2.S vaccine versus placebo. Receptors originate from a person between 18 and 65 years old who received the Ad26.COV2.S COVID-19 vaccine or a placebo.

The V gene is TRBV5-1, the J gene TRBJ2-3; D ambiguous. V was clipped by 4 bases and J by 2 bases, with 11 bases between them. The germline V gene has CDR1 SGHRS and CDR2 YFSETQ. This CDR3 is built from 14 residues. For the CDR3, the DNA is TGCGCCAGCAGCCCAAGCACAGCCACAGATACGCAGTATTTT. Protein: CASSPSTATDTQYF.

V and J are TRBV5-6 and TRBJ1-5; D is uncertain. The CDR3 loop spans 16 amino acids. With 0 bases removed from V and 0 bases from J, the gap between germline ends came to 10 bases. The V gene's germline CDR1 is SGHDT and CDR2 YYEEEE. The CDR3 DNA reads TGTGCCAGCAGCTTGGGGCGGACTTATAGCAATCAGCCCCAGCATTTT. Encoded protein: CASSLGRTYSNQPQHF.

V and J are TRBV10-3 and TRBJ2-3, with TRBD2 matching over 11 bases. The CDR3 totals 17 residues. The V gene end was trimmed by 4 bases and the J gene end by 6 bases; junction bases not matched to a gene: 12. The germline V gene encodes CDR1 ENHRY and CDR2 SYGVKD. As DNA, the CDR3 is TGTGCCATCAGTGGGACCTTAGCGGGAGGGCCGCGGGATACGCAGTATTTT. Translated, it gives CAISGTLAGGPRDTQYF.

The chain employs TRBV6-5 and TRBJ2-7; weak D call: TRBD1 (5 bases). From germline, CDR1 is MNHEY and CDR2 SVGAGI. The CDR3 loop spans 14 amino acids. With 6 bases removed from V and 0 bases from J, the gap between germline ends came to 12 bases. CDR3 region: CASRATGFSYEQYF. The CDR3 nucleotides read TGTGCCAGCAGGGCTACAGGATTCTCCTACGAGCAGTACTTC.

V and J are TRBV6-2 or TRBV6-3 and TRBJ2-1; D is perhaps TRBD1 (5 bases). Trimming left V 2 bases short and J 5 bases short, with 13 bases between. Germline CDR1 and CDR2: MNHEY and SVGEGT. This CDR3 comprises 15 residues. DNA for the CDR3: TGTGCCAGCAGTTACAACTGGGGCGAGAACAATGAGCAGTTCTTC. It specifies CASSYNWGENNEQFF.

The rearrangement joins TRBV30 to TRBJ2-7; TRBD1 matches at 9 bases. This CDR3 spans 14 amino acids. Germline V CDR1 and CDR2: GTSNPN, SVGIG (reference sequence). V gave up 2 bases and J gave up 7 bases; unmatched junction bases: 9. The CDR3 spells CAWSSKGTGREQYF. CDR3 bases: TGTGCCTGGAGTAGCAAGGGGACAGGGAGAGAGCAGTACTTC.

J is TRBJ2-7 and V is TRBV28; tentative D call: TRBD1 (6 bases). V was clipped by 7 bases and J by 4 bases, with 20 bases between them. Per germline, CDR1 MDHEN and CDR2 SYDVKM. The CDR3 sequence is 15 residues long. DNA of the CDR3: TGTGCCAGCATCTCCCCAGCAGGGGATAGGTACGAGCAGTACTTC. Residues: CASISPAGDRYEQYF.

The chain recombines TRBV29-1 with TRBJ1-1; 10 positions match TRBD1. The CDR3 runs to 16 residues. The germline gives CDR1 SQVTM, CDR2 ANQGSEA. V was pared by 5 bases and J by 0 bases, with 9 bases of the junction left unmatched. The CDR3 nucleotides read TGCAGCGTTCCCGGGACAGGGGTCATCATGAACACTGAAGCTTTCTTT. Its translation is CSVPGTGVIMNTEAFF.

The chain carries TRBV9 and TRBJ2-5; no clear D gene. Germline V gene data show CDR1 as SGDLS and CDR2 as YYNGEE. Trimming removed 0 bases at V and 4 bases at J, with 4 bases between. This CDR3 has 12 amino acids. The CDR3, as DNA: TGTGCCAGCAGCGTAGAGGGAGAGACCCAGTACTTC. Amino acids: CASSVEGETQYF.